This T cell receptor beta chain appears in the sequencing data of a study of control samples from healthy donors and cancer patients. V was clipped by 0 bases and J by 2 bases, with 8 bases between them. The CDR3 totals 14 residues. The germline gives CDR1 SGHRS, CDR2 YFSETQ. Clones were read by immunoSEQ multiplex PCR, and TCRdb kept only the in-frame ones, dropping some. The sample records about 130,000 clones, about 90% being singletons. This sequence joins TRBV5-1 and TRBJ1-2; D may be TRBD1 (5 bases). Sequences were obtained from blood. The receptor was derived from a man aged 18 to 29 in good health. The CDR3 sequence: CASSLERGNYGYTF. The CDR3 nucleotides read TGCGCCAGCAGCTTGGAACGGGGGAACTATGGCTACACCTTC.